This TCR beta chain appears in the sequencing data of a study of T cell responses to AZD1222 COVID-19 vaccine (dated by TCRdb to the early 2020s). Notes on the research overall: Because spike-specific TCR depth and breadth did not differ between the two schedules, AZD1222 recipients who got a second dose at roughly 4 weeks were pooled with those who got a second dose at roughly 12 weeks. A total of 233 trial participants underwent TCR sequencing, of whom 207 received two doses of AZD1222 and some 25 received two doses of the MenACWY control vaccine. Trial participants were enrolled into age subgroups of 18-55, 56-69 and 70-plus years, which contained approximately 150, 30 and 60 TCR-sequenced participants, respectively.

According to the germline V gene, CDR1 reads KGHDR and CDR2 reads SFDVKD. V and J are truncated by 4 bases and 11 bases respectively, leaving an intervening sequence of 8 bases. There are 11 amino acids in the CDR3, from cysteine to phenylalanine inclusive. Left in the record is the CDR3 DNA by itself, 33 bases read in frame from the first base. The CDR3 regions of human TCRbeta chains were analyzed by immunosequencing. For the original study's pipeline: TCRs in the repertoires were matched against a reference library of SARS-CoV-2-specific TCRs that had been generated with the MIRA antigen-specificity platform. Breadth was defined as the fraction of unique TCRs that were SARS-CoV-2-associated. Depth was defined as the fraction of total T cells that were SARS-CoV-2-associated. Each spike-specific TCR was assigned to its reactive spike region and to a CD4 or CD8 class using the MIRA data. Log10-transformed breadth and depth values were compared by one-way ANOVA with Sidak's multiple comparisons tests. TCRdb limited this immuneACCESS table to in-frame rearrangements with V and J called. A share of clones is missing; checked studies link under half to unresolved V genes, and the rest is unexplained. V, J and clone size are taken as reported in that table, and D and trimming were inferred from the DNA itself. The sample has about 120,000 clones on record, approximately 83% of them singletons. 9.4% of the sample is in the top ten clones.

Overall study results and their limits: Most participants were white British and females outnumbered males, and the authors suggested that clonal diversity may have been underestimated. Conclusions about previously exposed vaccinees were limited because only a handful of AZD1222 recipients were SARS-CoV-2 seropositive at baseline. In the small 56-69-year group, the increase in depth fell short of significance, most likely because of low power. CD4 TCRs associated with the vaccine covered the entire spike protein, and the dominant responses were in regions 160-218 and 743-854. Spike-specific TCR breadth and depth rose significantly after two AZD1222 doses compared with day 0 and with MenACWY recipients. Nearly half of unique spike-specific TCRs reportedly recognized epitopes outside regions mutated in the B.1.351 and B.1.1.7 variants. Because no samples from the day 14 peak response were available, repertoires could be characterized only after the peak T cell response.

This specimen's time point label, interpreted: baseline before first vaccination. Samples from vaccinated people were obtained from the UK trials COV001 and COV002, which included a single-blind randomized controlled phase 2/3 trial of AZD1222 (ChAdOx1 nCoV-19) in healthy adults. Trial participant PBMC samples were collected at day 0 and day 28 after the second dose for TCRbeta chain sequencing. Details on this clone: The clone's antigen remains unknown. No base quality information exists; no much larger clone differs at one position.

This TCR was recovered from an adult in good health. The source was peripheral blood, collected on day 0 of AZD1222 vaccination. The rearrangement joined TRBV24-1 to TRBJ2-1; TRBD1 is possibly the D segment (5 matching bases). The CDR3 in this case is CATSEGAKQFF. The DNA sequence is TGTGCCACCAGTGAAGGGGCTAAGCAGTTCTTC.